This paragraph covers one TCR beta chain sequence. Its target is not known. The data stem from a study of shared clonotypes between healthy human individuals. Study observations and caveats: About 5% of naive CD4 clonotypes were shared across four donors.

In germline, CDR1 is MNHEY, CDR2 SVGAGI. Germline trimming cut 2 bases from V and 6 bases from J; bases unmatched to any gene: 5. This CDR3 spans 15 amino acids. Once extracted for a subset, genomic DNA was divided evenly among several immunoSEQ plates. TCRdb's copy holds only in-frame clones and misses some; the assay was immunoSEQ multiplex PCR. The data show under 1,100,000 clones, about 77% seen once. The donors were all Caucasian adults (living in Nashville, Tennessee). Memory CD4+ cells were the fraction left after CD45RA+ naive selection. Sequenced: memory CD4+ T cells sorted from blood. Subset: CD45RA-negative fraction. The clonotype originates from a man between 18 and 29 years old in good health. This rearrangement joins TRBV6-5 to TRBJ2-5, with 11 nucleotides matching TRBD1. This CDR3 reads CASSYPGTGGKTQYF. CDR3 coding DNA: TGTGCCAGCAGTTACCCCGGGACAGGGGGAAAGACCCAGTACTTC.